This T cell receptor beta chain was retrieved from a study of OX40 agonist ivuxolimab in advanced cancers. Study observations and caveats: In the 0.1-3.0 mg/kg groups, partial responders showed among the lowest expansion.

Worth noting for this clone: Its antigen remains unidentified.

The ends lost 1 base at V and 5 bases at J; junction bases unmatched: 7. CDR1 and CDR2 (germline): LNHDA, SQIVND (reference sequence). The CDR3 covers 15 residues. Profiling relied on immunoSEQ multiplex PCR, and the TCRdb table lists in-frame clones only, not all of them. In the table there are roughly 30,000 clones, 92% of which are singletons. This chain uses TRBV19 with TRBJ2-5; 7 bases fit TRBD2. The sequence derives from an adult with an advanced solid tumor such as melanoma, head and neck, liver or kidney cancer. The input for sequencing was CD4+ or CD8+ T cells sorted from blood, taken in a trial of the OX40 agonist ivuxolimab. The CDR3 DNA sequence: TGTGCCAGTAGTATAGGGACTAGTGGGATGGAGACCCAGTACTTC. Encoded protein: CASSIGTSGMETQYF. Full variable domain (missing parts from reference TRBV19 and TRBJ2-5): DGGITQSPKYLFRKEGQNVTLSCEQNLNHDAMYWYRQDPGQGLRLIYYSQIVNDFQKGDIAEGYSVSREKKESFPLTVTSAQKNPTAFYLCASSIGTSGMETQYFGPGTRLLVL.